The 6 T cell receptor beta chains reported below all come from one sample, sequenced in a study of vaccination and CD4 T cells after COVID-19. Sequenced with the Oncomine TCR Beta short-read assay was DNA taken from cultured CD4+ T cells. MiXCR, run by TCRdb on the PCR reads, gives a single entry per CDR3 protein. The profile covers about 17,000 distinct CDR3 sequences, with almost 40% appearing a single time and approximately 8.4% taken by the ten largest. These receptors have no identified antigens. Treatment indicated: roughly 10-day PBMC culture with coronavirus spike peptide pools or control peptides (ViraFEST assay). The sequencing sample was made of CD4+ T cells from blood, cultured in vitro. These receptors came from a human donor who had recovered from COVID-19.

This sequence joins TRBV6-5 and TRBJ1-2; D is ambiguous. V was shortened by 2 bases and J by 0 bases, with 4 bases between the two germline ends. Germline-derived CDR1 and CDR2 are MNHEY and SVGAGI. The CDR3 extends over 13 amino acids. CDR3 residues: CASSYTANYGYTF. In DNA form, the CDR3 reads TGTGCCAGCAGTTACACAGCTAACTATGGCTACACCTTC.

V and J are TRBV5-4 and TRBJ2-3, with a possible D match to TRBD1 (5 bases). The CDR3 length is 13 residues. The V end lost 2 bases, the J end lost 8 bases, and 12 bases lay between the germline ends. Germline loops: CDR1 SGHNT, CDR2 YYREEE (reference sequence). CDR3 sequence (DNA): TGTGCCAGCAGCTTCGACAGTGGTGGTACGCAGTATTTT. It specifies CASSFDSGGTQYF. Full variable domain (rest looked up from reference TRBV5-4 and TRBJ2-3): ETGVTQSPTHLIKTRGQQVTLRCSSQSGHNTVSWYQQALGQGPQFIFQYYREEENGRGNFPPRFSGLQFPNYSSELNVNALELDDSALYLCASSFDSGGTQYFGPGTRLTVL.

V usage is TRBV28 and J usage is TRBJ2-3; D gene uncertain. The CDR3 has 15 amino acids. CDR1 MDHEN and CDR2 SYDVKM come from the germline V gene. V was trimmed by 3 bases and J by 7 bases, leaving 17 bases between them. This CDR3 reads CASSFEQLETNTQYF. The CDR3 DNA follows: TGTGCCAGCAGTTTTGAACAGCTTGAGACGAATACGCAGTATTTT.

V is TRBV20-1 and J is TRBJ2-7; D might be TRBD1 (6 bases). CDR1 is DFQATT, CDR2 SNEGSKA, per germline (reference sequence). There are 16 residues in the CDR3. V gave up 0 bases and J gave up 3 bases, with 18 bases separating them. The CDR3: CSARDLLNRAGYEQYF. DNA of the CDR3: TGCAGTGCTAGAGATCTTCTGAACAGGGCCGGCTACGAGCAGTACTTC.

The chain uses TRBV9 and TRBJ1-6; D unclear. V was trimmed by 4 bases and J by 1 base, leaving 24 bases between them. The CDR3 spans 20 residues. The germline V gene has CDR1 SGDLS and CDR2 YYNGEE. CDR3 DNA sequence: TGTGCCAGCAGCCCCAGAGAAGGACGAAATCTGGGTTCCTATAATTCACCCCTCCACTTT. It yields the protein CASSPREGRNLGSYNSPLHF.

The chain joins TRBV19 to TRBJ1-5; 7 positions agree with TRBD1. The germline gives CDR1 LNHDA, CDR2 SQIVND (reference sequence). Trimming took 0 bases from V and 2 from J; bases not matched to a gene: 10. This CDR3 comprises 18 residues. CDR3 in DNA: TGTGCCAGTAGTATAGATCGAACGAGGGGGCTCGGCAATCAGCCCCAGCATTTT. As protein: CASSIDRTRGLGNQPQHF.